The 22 T cell receptor beta chains below all came from one sample that was sequenced in a study of blood T cell repertoires in COVID-19 (dated by TCRdb to 2018 to 2020). Library preparation employed the immunoSEQ multiplex PCR assay. This immuneACCESS table, as held by TCRdb, lists in-frame sequences with V and J called but not all clones. Of the missing ones, under half trace to an unresolved V gene in checked studies; the others have no known cause. A total of about 220,000 clones appear in this sample, about 80% of them only once. About 2.1% of the sample is in the top ten clones. Sequencing was done on a sample of peripheral blood. The origin of the receptors is a woman aged 60 to 75 with acute or convalescent COVID-19.

The chain carries TRBV13 and TRBJ2-1; 10 positions agree with TRBD2. Per germline, CDR1 PRHDT and CDR2 FYEKMQ (reference sequence). This CDR3 is built from 15 residues. Trimming cost V 4 bases and J 4 bases; bases outside gene matches: 4. The CDR3 DNA sequence: TGTGCCAGCAGCTCACCACTAGCGGGGTACAATGAGCAGTTCTTC. Encoded protein: CASSSPLAGYNEQFF.

The V gene is TRBV6-5, the J gene TRBJ2-3; 8 bases are a match to TRBD2. J lost 7 bases, V lost 1 base, and 7 bases had no gene match. The CDR3 contains 15 residues. Germline lookup yields CDR1 MNHEY and CDR2 SVGAGI. In DNA, the CDR3 is TGTGCCAGCAGTTACTATGGGACTAGGAATCATACGCAGTATTTT. Its protein product is CASSYYGTRNHTQYF.

The chain couples TRBV3-1 (or the pseudogene TRBV3-2) to TRBJ2-5; tentatively, D is TRBD2 (5 bases). CDR3 length: 13 residues. The germline CDR1 and CDR2 sequences are LGHDT and YNNKEL (reference sequence). V gave up 4 bases and J gave up 1 base, with 7 bases separating them. CDR3 sequence: CASSRERQETQYF. For the CDR3, the DNA is TGTGCCAGCAGCCGGGAGCGCCAAGAGACCCAGTACTTC.

This sequence joins TRBV21-1 and TRBJ2-2; TRBD1 is taken as the D call from the table, unchecked against the DNA. TRBV21-1 counts as a pseudogene. The length of the CDR3 is 14 residues. The CDR3 sequence: CASSDDRDTGELFF. For the CDR3, the DNA is TGTGCCAGCAGCGATGACAGGGACACCGGGGAGCTGTTTTTT.

This clone was detected only a few times. This chain joins TRBV5-8 and TRBJ2-3; 13 bases map to TRBD2. This CDR3 is built from 14 residues. Per the germline V gene, CDR1 is SGHTS and CDR2 is YDEGEE. After removal of 6 bases from V and 8 bases from J, the junction contained 6 bases not matched to a gene. The CDR3, as DNA: TGTGCCAGCATACTAGCGGGGGGGCCTGGTACGCAGTATTTT. Translating gives CASILAGGPGTQYF.

The chain is built from TRBV2 and TRBJ2-1; a weak D match, TRBD1 (5 bases). V dropped 6 bases and J dropped 6 bases, with 12 bases sitting between them. Germline V gives CDR1 SNHLY, CDR2 FYNNEI. CDR3 length equals 13 residues. CDR3 coding DNA: TGTGCCAGCAGGAAGACAGTCCTCAATGAGCAGTTCTTC. Encoded protein: CASRKTVLNEQFF.

The chain couples TRBV4-1 to TRBJ1-2; TRBD1 agrees at 10 bases. CDR3 length equals 17 residues. In germline, CDR1 is MGHRA, CDR2 YSYEKL. The ends lost 1 base at V and 4 bases at J; junction bases unmatched: 9. The CDR3 here is CASSQVRDRGPRYGYTF. CDR3 nucleotide sequence: TGCGCCAGCAGCCAAGTACGGGACAGGGGCCCCCGCTATGGCTACACCTTC.

This chain uses TRBV4-2 with TRBJ2-6; 11 bases fit TRBD1. V shed 2 bases and J 0 bases; nucleotides not matched to a gene: 12. The CDR3 runs to 21 residues. CDR1 LGHNA and CDR2 YNFKEQ come from the germline V gene. CDR3 residues: CASSQRTGGVVALSGANVLTF. DNA for the CDR3: TGTGCCAGCAGCCAACGGACAGGGGGCGTAGTTGCCCTCTCTGGGGCCAACGTCCTGACTTTC.

J is TRBJ1-2 and V is TRBV28; possible D gene TRBD1, 6 bases. V shed 1 base and J shed 1 base, with 16 bases lying between them. CDR3 length: 17 residues. Germline CDR1 reads MDHEN; CDR2 reads SYDVKM. The CDR3 protein is CASSLYGRGWGNYGYTF. The CDR3 nucleotides are TGTGCCAGCAGTTTATATGGCAGGGGTTGGGGTAACTATGGCTACACCTTC.

The CDR3 region has the DNA TGTGCCAGCAGTTTATTAGACAGGGGGCAAGAGACCCAGTACTTC. The encoded protein is CASSLLDRGQETQYF. The chain uses TRBV6-5 and TRBJ2-5; 9 bases are a match to TRBD1. The germline CDR1 and CDR2 sequences are MNHEY and SVGAGI. V shed 4 bases, J shed 2 bases, and the junction held 5 bases outside the gene matches. CDR3 length: 15 residues.

This clone was observed a few times. The rearrangement joins TRBV6-2 or TRBV6-3 to TRBJ1-5, with D possibly matching TRBD1 (6 bases). Trimming shortened V by 5 bases and J by 2 bases, and 10 bases separated the two germline ends. The CDR3 length is 14 residues. CDR1 and CDR2 from the germline V gene are MNHEY and SVGEGT. This chain's CDR3 is CASSSRGGNQPQHF. Written as DNA, the CDR3 is TGTGCCAGCAGTAGCAGGGGAGGCAATCAGCCCCAGCATTTT.

This clone was recorded a few times. The chain joins TRBV4-1 to TRBJ2-5; 8 nucleotides agree with TRBD2. The germline V gene has CDR1 MGHRA and CDR2 YSYEKL. Trimming at V came to 0 bases and at J to 0 bases, leaving 6 bases not matched to a gene. There are 17 residues in the CDR3. The CDR3 nucleotides are TGCGCCAGCAGCCAAGATTCCGGGGGGGATTACCAAGAGACCCAGTACTTC. This gives the protein CASSQDSGGDYQETQYF.

The V gene is TRBV27, the J gene TRBJ1-1, with 10 nucleotides matching TRBD1. The CDR3 spans 19 residues. After removal of 4 bases from V and 0 bases from J, the junction contained 14 bases not matched to a gene. Looked up from germline, CDR1 is MNHEY and CDR2 is SMNVEV (reference sequence). Written as DNA, the CDR3 is TGTGCCAGCAGTTCAGGGAGACAGGGGGCAGAGAACATGAACACTGAAGCTTTCTTT. It specifies CASSSGRQGAENMNTEAFF.

This chain uses TRBV14 with TRBJ1-1, with no clear D. CDR3 size: 13 residues. Trimming removed 1 base from V and 6 bases from J, with 9 bases in between. Looked up from germline, CDR1 is SGHDN and CDR2 is FVKESK. The CDR3 DNA sequence: TGTGCCAGCAGCCAAGTGGTGGGAGCTGAAGCTTTCTTT. It codes for CASSQVVGAEAFF.

The chain joins TRBV11-2 to TRBJ2-7, with 9 bases lining up with TRBD2. V shed 2 bases and J 3 bases; nucleotides not matched to a gene: 5. The CDR3 has 15 amino acids. CDR1 and CDR2 (germline): SGHAT, FQNNGV. The CDR3 protein is CASSLLAGGGYEQYF. Written as DNA, the CDR3 is TGTGCCAGCAGCTTATTGGCGGGGGGGGGCTACGAGCAGTACTTC.

CDR3 residues: CASSNSNQPQHF. CDR3 sequence (DNA): TGTGCCAGTAGCAATAGCAATCAGCCCCAGCATTTT. The genes are TRBV19 and TRBJ1-5; D gene ambiguous. V dropped 6 bases and J dropped 0 bases, with 3 bases sitting between them. Germline V gene data show CDR1 as LNHDA and CDR2 as SQIVND (reference sequence). The CDR3 is 12 residues long.

There are a few counts of this clone. The rearrangement links TRBV9 to TRBJ2-1; a weak D match, TRBD2 (5 bases). V lost 0 bases, J lost 4 bases, and 17 bases lay in between. The germline gives CDR1 SGDLS, CDR2 YYNGEE. The CDR3 contains 17 residues. The CDR3 region is CASSVGSSGEFYNEQFF. The CDR3, as DNA: TGTGCCAGCAGCGTAGGCTCCAGCGGAGAATTTTACAATGAGCAGTTCTTC.

As for this clone: Other DNA sequences in the sample encode the same CDR3. The rearrangement links TRBV3-1 (or the pseudogene TRBV3-2) to TRBJ2-7, with 9 bases aligning to TRBD1. Germline CDR1 reads LGHDT; CDR2 reads YNNKEL (reference sequence). The junction had 4 bases not matched to a gene; V was cut back by 5 bases and J by 2 bases. The CDR3 is made up of 14 amino acids. The CDR3 DNA sequence: TGTGCCAGCAGCGAGGGACAGGGCCCCTACGAGCAGTACTTC. Translated: CASSEGQGPYEQYF.

The CDR3 sequence is CASSATGRVQETQYF. CDR3 in DNA: TGTGCCAGCAGCGCCACTGGGCGGGTCCAAGAGACCCAGTACTTC. The rearrangement links TRBV7-2 to TRBJ2-5; D possibly corresponds to TRBD2 (5 bases). Germline lookup yields CDR1 SGHTA and CDR2 FQGNSA. The CDR3 is made up of 15 amino acids. The germline V and J ends were trimmed by 5 bases and 1 base, with 14 bases remaining between them. The variable domain in full, completed from reference TRBV7-2 and TRBJ2-5, reads GAGVSQSPSNKVTEKGKDVELRCDPISGHTALYWYRQSLGQGLEFLIYFQGNSAPDKSGLPSDRFSAERTGGSVSTLTIQRTQQEDSAVYLCASSATGRVQETQYFGPGTRLLVL.

J is TRBJ2-3 and V is TRBV19; the D is unclear. The CDR3 extends over 16 amino acids. Germline values: CDR1 LNHDA, CDR2 SQIVND (reference sequence). Trimming cost V 3 bases and J 6 bases, with 19 bases left between them. The CDR3 DNA reads as TGTGCCAGTAGTATTATTTTTACCAGGTCCAGGGATACGCAGTATTTT. Its translation: CASSIIFTRSRDTQYF.

The chain links TRBV6-5 to TRBJ2-7; 10 bases align to TRBD1. Per the germline V gene, CDR1 is MNHEY and CDR2 is SVGAGI. Trimming at V came to 8 bases and at J to 6 bases, leaving 1 base not matched to a gene. CDR3 length: 11 amino acids. The CDR3: CASGQGGEQYF. The CDR3, as DNA: TGTGCCAGCGGACAGGGGGGCGAGCAGTACTTC.

The V gene is TRBV6-6, the J gene TRBJ2-1; TRBD2 agrees at 10 bases. The ends lost 5 bases at V and 4 bases at J; junction bases unmatched: 11. The CDR3 loop spans 17 amino acids. Germline V CDR1 and CDR2: MNHNY, SVGAGI (reference sequence). The CDR3 protein is CASSQTSPSGGYNEQFF. The CDR3 bases are TGTGCCAGCAGTCAAACCTCGCCTAGCGGGGGATACAATGAGCAGTTCTTC.